These 18 T cell receptor beta chains came from one sample sequenced in a study of cytomegalovirus exposure and HLA in healthy donors. Assay used: immunoSEQ multiplex PCR; TCRdb lists only in-frame clones, some missing. The data contain some 56,000 clones, approximately 93% of them singletons. Sequenced: PBMCs. Source of these receptors: a young woman in good health and CMV-seropositive.

The gene calls are TRBV14 and TRBJ2-1; a possible D gene is TRBD1 (6 bases). Trimming shortened V by 4 bases and J by 3 bases, and 10 bases separated the two germline ends. The CDR3 length is 14 residues. CDR1 and CDR2 from the germline V gene are SGHDN and FVKESK. CDR3 sequence reads: CASSPGQFYNEQFF. The CDR3 nucleotides are TGTGCCAGCAGCCCAGGACAGTTCTACAATGAGCAGTTCTTC.

V and J are TRBV19 and TRBJ1-4, with 10 bases that match TRBD1. The CDR3 is made up of 16 amino acids. Germline CDR1 is LNHDA and CDR2 is SQIVND (reference sequence). The V and J ends lost 3 bases and 5 bases, in that order; junction bases with no gene match: 6. DNA for the CDR3: TGTGCCAGTAGTATCCCCCGGGACAGGGGAAATGAAAAACTGTTTTTT. Translated, it gives CASSIPRDRGNEKLFF.

This clone was seen once. The genes are TRBV9 and TRBJ1-3; 8 positions agree with TRBD1. The CDR3 contains 17 residues. CDR1 SGDLS and CDR2 YYNGEE come from the germline V gene. Trimming at V came to 6 bases and at J to 0 bases, leaving 11 bases not matched to a gene. Here the CDR3 DNA reads TGTGCCAGCACCCCCCAGGGGGCGCCCAACTCTGGAAACACCATATATTTT. Its protein is CASTPQGAPNSGNTIYF.

This chain uses TRBV27 with TRBJ1-1; possibly TRBD1 for D (5 bases). V gave up 2 bases and J gave up 6 bases, with 16 bases separating them. The CDR3 extends over 15 amino acids. Germline loops: CDR1 MNHEY, CDR2 SMNVEV (reference sequence). CDR3 protein: CASSLARTFDAEAFF. CDR3 sequence (DNA): TGTGCCAGCAGTTTAGCTCGGACATTCGACGCTGAAGCTTTCTTT.

The chain recombines TRBV18 with TRBJ2-2, with D perhaps matching TRBD1 (6 bases). The CDR3 extends over 16 amino acids. V gave up 3 bases and J gave up 0 bases, with 11 bases separating them. CDR1 is KGHSH, CDR2 LQKENI, per germline. CDR3 in amino acids: CASSPLGHSNTGELFF. The CDR3 bases are TGTGCCAGCTCACCTTTGGGACATTCGAACACCGGGGAGCTGTTTTTT. The whole variable domain, filled in from reference TRBV18 and TRBJ2-2, reads NAGVMQNPRHLVRRRGQEARLRCSPMKGHSHVYWYRQLPEEGLKFMVYLQKENIIDESGMPKERFSAEFPKEGPSILRIQQVVRGDSAAYFCASSPLGHSNTGELFFGEGSRLTVL.

This clone appeared once. This chain links TRBV4-1 with TRBJ2-5; TRBD1 matches at 11 bases. CDR1 and CDR2 from the germline V gene are MGHRA and YSYEKL. This CDR3 spans 16 amino acids. Trimming cost V 3 bases and J 4 bases; bases outside gene matches: 7. The CDR3 spells CASSHRTGGESETQYF. DNA of the CDR3: TGCGCCAGCAGCCACCGGACAGGGGGCGAGTCAGAGACCCAGTACTTC.

The chain employs TRBV7-9 and TRBJ1-2; TRBD1 matches 8 bases. Per the germline V gene, CDR1 is SEHNR and CDR2 is FQNEAQ (reference sequence). This CDR3 has 15 residues. The V segment lost 6 bases and the J segment 0 bases; nucleotides outside the gene matches: 6. The CDR3 is CASRFAGGPNYGYTF. CDR3 DNA: TGTGCCAGCAGATTTGCAGGGGGCCCTAACTATGGCTACACCTTC.

The chain joins TRBV7-9 to TRBJ1-4, with 11 bases that match TRBD1. There are 18 residues in the CDR3. In germline, CDR1 is SEHNR, CDR2 FQNEAQ (reference sequence). With 5 bases clipped from V and 2 bases from J, the junction kept 10 bases outside the gene matches. Here the CDR3 DNA reads TGTGCCAGCAGCCCCACAGGGACAGGGGGGCCCACTAATGAAAAACTGTTTTTT. Its protein is CASSPTGTGGPTNEKLFF.

CDR3 protein: CASSLAQGGGAYYTF. The CDR3 DNA follows: TGTGCCAGCAGCTTGGCCCAAGGCGGAGGTGCTTACTACACCTTC. The genes are TRBV5-4 and TRBJ1-2; D uncertain. This CDR3 region has 15 residues. Germline CDR1 SGHNT, CDR2 YYREEE (reference sequence). Trimming removed 0 bases from V and 10 bases from J, with 19 bases in between.

The J gene is TRBJ2-7, the V gene TRBV11-2, with 7 bases that match TRBD1. This CDR3 has 14 amino acids. V shed 4 bases, J shed 0 bases, and the junction held 3 bases outside the gene matches. The germline CDR1 and CDR2 sequences are SGHAT and FQNNGV. In nucleotides, the CDR3 is TGTGCCAGCAGCTACGGACAGGCCTCCTACGAGCAGTACTTC. This codes for CASSYGQASYEQYF.

The chain uses TRBV5-6 and TRBJ1-2; D not certain. Between the trimmed V and J ends, which lost 4 bases and 3 bases, there was a span of 10 bases. The germline V gene has CDR1 SGHDT and CDR2 YYEEEE. The CDR3 spans 13 residues. The CDR3 sequence: CASSPNQDYGYTF. The CDR3 nucleotides read TGTGCCAGCAGCCCCAATCAGGACTATGGCTACACCTTC.

The chain's CDR3 is CASSLRALTGGNEKLFF. DNA of the CDR3: TGTGCCAGCAGTTTACGGGCCCTGACAGGGGGAAATGAAAAACTGTTTTTT. V usage is TRBV28 and J usage is TRBJ1-4; TRBD1 agrees at 9 bases. Germline V gene lookup returns CDR1 MDHEN and CDR2 SYDVKM. Losses at the gene ends were 2 bases for V and 5 bases for J; bases not matched to a gene: 9. This CDR3 has 17 residues.

This clone was counted a few times. This chain connects TRBV4-2 to TRBJ2-7; the D gene is possibly TRBD1 (6 bases). CDR1 is LGHNA, CDR2 YNFKEQ, per germline. CDR3 size: 16 residues. Trimming took off 0 bases at V and 5 bases at J, with 17 bases between the two ends. CDR3 in amino acids: CASSQERWQGIHEQYF. The CDR3 DNA sequence: TGTGCCAGCAGCCAAGAACGATGGCAGGGGATCCACGAGCAGTACTTC.

The rearrangement uses TRBV2 and TRBJ1-1, with 7 positions matching TRBD1. The germline gives CDR1 SNHLY, CDR2 FYNNEI. Unmatched junction bases numbered 7, after V lost 6 bases and J lost 0 bases. CDR3 size: 15 residues. CDR3 residues: CASRRRTGVNTEAFF. The CDR3 DNA follows: TGTGCCAGCAGACGTCGGACAGGAGTGAACACTGAAGCTTTCTTT.

This clone was observed a single time. CDR3 in DNA: TGTGCCAGCTCGTATTCCGGGACAGGGATCTCTGGAAACACCATATATTTT. It yields the protein CASSYSGTGISGNTIYF. The rearrangement uses TRBV18 and TRBJ1-3; TRBD1 matches 9 bases. Germline V lookup: CDR1 KGHSH, CDR2 LQKENI. J lost 0 bases, V lost 6 bases, and 9 bases had no gene match. The CDR3 runs to 17 residues.

This clone was observed once. The chain recombines TRBV27 with TRBJ1-3; 8 bases match TRBD1. Per germline, CDR1 MNHEY and CDR2 SMNVEV (reference sequence). CDR3 length: 14 amino acids. V was pared by 6 bases and J by 3 bases, with 4 bases of the junction left unmatched. CDR3 sequence reads: CASSPRGHGNTIYF. The CDR3 DNA sequence: TGTGCCAGCAGCCCCAGGGGGCATGGAAACACCATATATTTT.

The V call is TRBV20-1, the J call TRBJ1-3; TRBD1 is a possible D gene (5 bases). Looked up from germline, CDR1 is DFQATT and CDR2 is SNEGSKA (reference sequence). Trimming removed 4 bases from V and 8 bases from J, with 9 bases in between. CDR3 size: 11 residues. CDR3 residues: CSAKDKHTIYF. As DNA, the CDR3 is TGCAGTGCTAAGGACAAACACACCATATATTTT.

The chain links TRBV5-4 to TRBJ2-1; D is possibly TRBD2 (5 bases). Trimming removed 4 bases at V and 7 bases at J, with 9 bases between. The CDR3 is made up of 12 amino acids. Germline V gives CDR1 SGHNT, CDR2 YYREEE (reference sequence). CDR3: CASSRGRNEQFF. CDR3 nucleotide sequence: TGTGCCAGCAGCCGAGGGCGGAATGAGCAGTTCTTC.